This T cell receptor (beta chain) was documented in a study of T-cell memory formation after mild COVID-19. The overall study: For the most part, TCR clusters were specific to one donor.

Comment on this clonotype: The target antigen is unknown.

General study results and limits: Pre-infection memory contained some responding clones, which suggested that cross-reactive memory had joined.

The CDR3 runs to 16 residues. The germline V gene encodes CDR1 SGHRS and CDR2 YFSETQ. V was pared by 7 bases and J by 0 bases, with 17 bases between. TCRdb reprocessed the 5' RACE reads via MiXCR and lists one record per CDR3 protein. The data hold 110,000 to 150,000 distinct CDR3 sequences, with 11% to 15% observed a single time. Sequencing was done on a sample of PBMCs or a T cell subset sorted from them (not recorded which). The sequence was obtained from an adult woman who had mild COVID-19 (a few samples of this study predate the infection). Cell type and time point are not known. The gene calls are TRBV5-1 and TRBJ2-1; D may match TRBD1 or TRBD2 (6 bases each). For the CDR3, the DNA is TGCGCCAGCCAACTCTCCGGGGGCCTCTCCTACAATGAGCAGTTCTTC. This translates into CASQLSGGLSYNEQFF.